This T cell receptor (beta chain) was observed in a study of blood T cell repertoires in COVID-19. Across the study: There were acute and convalescent COVID-19 samples, and they came from the United States, Italy and Spain. PBMCs, B-cell-depleted T cells, or T cells provided the cDNA or gDNA that made up the material.

Per the germline V gene, CDR1 is SGHNT and CDR2 is YYREEE (reference sequence). This CDR3 contains 16 residues. Trimming shortened V by 4 bases and J by 0 bases, and 14 bases separated the two germline ends. In the study's own analysis: Nucleated cell counts were estimated from reference gene primer amplification. The data were produced by immunoSEQ multiplex PCR, yet TCRdb's version contains in-frame clones alone and is incomplete. V and J calls and clone size follow that table, whereas D and trimming were derived from the DNA. The sample holds 350,000 to 450,000 clones, roughly 86% seen once. The V call is TRBV5-4, the J call TRBJ2-1; D is perhaps TRBD1 (5 bases). Material: peripheral blood. The sequence was collected from a human donor in a cohort sampled during active COVID-19. Here the CDR3 reads CASSATQGSSYNEQFF. In DNA form, the CDR3 reads TGTGCCAGCAGCGCAACCCAGGGTAGCTCCTACAATGAGCAGTTCTTC. Supplemented by reference TRBV5-4 and TRBJ2-1, the full variable domain reads ETGVTQSPTHLIKTRGQQVTLRCSSQSGHNTVSWYQQALGQGPQFIFQYYREEENGRGNFPPRFSGLQFPNYSSELNVNALELDDSALYLCASSATQGSSYNEQFFGPGTRLTVL.